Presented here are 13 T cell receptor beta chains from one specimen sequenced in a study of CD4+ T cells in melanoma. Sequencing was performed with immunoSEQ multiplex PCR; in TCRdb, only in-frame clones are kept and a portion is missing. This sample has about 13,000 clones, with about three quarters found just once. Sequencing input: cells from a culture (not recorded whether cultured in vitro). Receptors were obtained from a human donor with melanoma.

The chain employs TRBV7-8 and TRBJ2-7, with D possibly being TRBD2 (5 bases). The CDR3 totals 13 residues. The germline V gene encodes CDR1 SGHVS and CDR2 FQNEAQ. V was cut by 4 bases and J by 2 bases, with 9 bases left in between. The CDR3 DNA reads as TGTGCCAGCAGCTCGCCGGGGACCTACGAGCAGTACTTC. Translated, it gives CASSSPGTYEQYF.

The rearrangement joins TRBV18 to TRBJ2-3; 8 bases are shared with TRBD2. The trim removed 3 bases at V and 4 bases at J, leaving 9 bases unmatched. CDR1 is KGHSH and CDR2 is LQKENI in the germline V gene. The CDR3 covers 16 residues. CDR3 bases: TGTGCCAGCTCACCGTACGGGGGGGCATTATCAGATACGCAGTATTTT. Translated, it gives CASSPYGGALSDTQYF.

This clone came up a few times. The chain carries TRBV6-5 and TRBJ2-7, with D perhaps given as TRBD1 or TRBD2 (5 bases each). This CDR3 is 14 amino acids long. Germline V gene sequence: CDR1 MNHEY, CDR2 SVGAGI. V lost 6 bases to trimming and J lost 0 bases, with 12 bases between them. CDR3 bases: TGTGCCAGCAGCTCTCGGGACGCCTCCTACGAGCAGTACTTC. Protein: CASSSRDASYEQYF.

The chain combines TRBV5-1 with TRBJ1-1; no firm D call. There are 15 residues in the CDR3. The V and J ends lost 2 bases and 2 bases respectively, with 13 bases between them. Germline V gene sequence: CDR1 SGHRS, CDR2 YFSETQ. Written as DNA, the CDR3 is TGCGCCAGCAGCTTTGGTTCGTTTCAAAACACTGAAGCTTTCTTT. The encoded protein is CASSFGSFQNTEAFF.

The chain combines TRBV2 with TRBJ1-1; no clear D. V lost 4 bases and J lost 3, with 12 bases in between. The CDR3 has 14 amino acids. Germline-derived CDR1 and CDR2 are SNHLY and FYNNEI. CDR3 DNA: TGTGCCAGCAGTGGCCAGTTAAGGTACACTGAAGCTTTCTTT. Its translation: CASSGQLRYTEAFF.

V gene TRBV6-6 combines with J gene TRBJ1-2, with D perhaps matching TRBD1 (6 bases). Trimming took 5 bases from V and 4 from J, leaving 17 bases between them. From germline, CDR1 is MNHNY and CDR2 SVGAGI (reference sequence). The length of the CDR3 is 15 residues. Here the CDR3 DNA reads TGTGCCAGCAGTAGTCCGGGACACAGACCCTATGGCTACACCTTC. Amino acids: CASSSPGHRPYGYTF.

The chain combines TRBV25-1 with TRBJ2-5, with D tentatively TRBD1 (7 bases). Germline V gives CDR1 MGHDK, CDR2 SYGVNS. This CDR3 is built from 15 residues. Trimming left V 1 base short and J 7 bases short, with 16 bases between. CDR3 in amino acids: CASSESGTVGRTQYF. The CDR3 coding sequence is TGTGCCAGCAGTGAATCAGGGACAGTCGGGAGGACCCAGTACTTC.

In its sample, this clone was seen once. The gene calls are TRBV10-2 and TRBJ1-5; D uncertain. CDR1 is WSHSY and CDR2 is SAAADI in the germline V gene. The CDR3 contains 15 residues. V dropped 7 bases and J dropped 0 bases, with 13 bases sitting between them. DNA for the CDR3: TGCGCCAGCACCGGGCAGCTGGATAGCAATCAGCCCCAGCATTTT. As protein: CASTGQLDSNQPQHF.

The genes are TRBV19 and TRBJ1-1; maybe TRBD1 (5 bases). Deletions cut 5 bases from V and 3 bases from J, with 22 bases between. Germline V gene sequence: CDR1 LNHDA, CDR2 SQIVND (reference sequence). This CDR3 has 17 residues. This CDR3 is CASSPGRVLRSYTEAFF. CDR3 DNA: TGTGCCAGTAGTCCGGGACGGGTTCTAAGGTCGTACACTGAAGCTTTCTTT.

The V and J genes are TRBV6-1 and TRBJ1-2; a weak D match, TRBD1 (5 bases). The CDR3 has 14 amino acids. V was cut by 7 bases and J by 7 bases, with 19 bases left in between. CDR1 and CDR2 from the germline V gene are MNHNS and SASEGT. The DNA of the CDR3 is TGTGCCAGCATTAACATTCGGGGGGTACGTGGCTACACCTTC. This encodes CASINIRGVRGYTF.

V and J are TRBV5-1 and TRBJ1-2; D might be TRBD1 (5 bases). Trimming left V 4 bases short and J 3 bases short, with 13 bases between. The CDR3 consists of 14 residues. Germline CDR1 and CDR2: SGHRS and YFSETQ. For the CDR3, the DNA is TGCGCCAGCAGCCCTACCCAGGGTTACTATGGCTACACCTTC. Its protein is CASSPTQGYYGYTF.

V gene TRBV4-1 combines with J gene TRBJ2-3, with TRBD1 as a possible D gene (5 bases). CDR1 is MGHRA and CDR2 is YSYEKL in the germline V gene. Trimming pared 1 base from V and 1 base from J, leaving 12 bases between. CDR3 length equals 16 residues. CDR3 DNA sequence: TGCGCCAGCAGCCAAGGGGGCATCTTGGGCACAGATACGCAGTATTTT. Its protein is CASSQGGILGTDTQYF.

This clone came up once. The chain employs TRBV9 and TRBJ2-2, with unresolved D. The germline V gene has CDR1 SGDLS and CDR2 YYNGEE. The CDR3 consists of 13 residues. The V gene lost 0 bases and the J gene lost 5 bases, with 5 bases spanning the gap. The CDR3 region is CASSVGRTGELFF. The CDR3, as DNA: TGTGCCAGCAGCGTAGGAAGGACCGGGGAGCTGTTTTTT.